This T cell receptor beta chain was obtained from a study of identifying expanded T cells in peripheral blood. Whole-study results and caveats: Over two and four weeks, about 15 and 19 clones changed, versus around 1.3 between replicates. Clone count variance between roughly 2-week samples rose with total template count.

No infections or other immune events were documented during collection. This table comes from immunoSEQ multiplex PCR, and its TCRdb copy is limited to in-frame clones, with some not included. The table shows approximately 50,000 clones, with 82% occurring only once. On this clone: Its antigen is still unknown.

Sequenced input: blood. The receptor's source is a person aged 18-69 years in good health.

The CDR3 spells CAKPHGGRRPYEQYF. The CDR3 DNA sequence: TGCGCCAAACCACATGGCGGGAGAAGACCCTACGAGCAGTACTTC. The chain joins TRBV5-1 to TRBJ2-7; 7 nucleotides match TRBD2. The germline V gene encodes CDR1 SGHRS and CDR2 YFSETQ. After removal of 9 bases from V and 2 bases from J, the junction contained 14 bases not matched to a gene. The CDR3 is 15 amino acids. Full variable domain (rest looked up from reference TRBV5-1 and TRBJ2-7): KAGVTQTPRYLIKTRGQQVTLSCSPISGHRSVSWYQQTPGQGLQFLFEYFSETQRNKGNFPGRFSGRQFSNSRSEMNVSTLELGDSALYLCAKPHGGRRPYEQYFGPGTRLTVT.